This T cell receptor (beta chain) was captured in a study of T cells in Graves' hyperthyroidism and ophthalmopathy. Study-level background: Upon initial diagnosis and before any treatment, peripheral blood was collected. Study-wide points: Onset of ophthalmopathy came a median around 6.2 months after the model predicted it. Most clonotypes that expanded in the thyroid above 0.001 also showed up in blood.

The PBMCs studied were ones that came from 10 ml fresh peripheral blood. The CDR3 extends over 12 amino acids. The ends were cut back, 3 bases at V and 8 bases at J, with 11 bases in the middle. CDR1 is SGDLS and CDR2 is YYNGEE in the germline V gene. Amplification targeted TCR beta CDR3 regions from RNA transcripts. HTBI primers were used for first-round RT-PCR of the TCR CDR3. Using its own MiXCR run on the multiplex PCR reads, TCRdb lists one record per CDR3 protein. The sample contains 650,000 to 850,000 distinct CDR3 sequences, around 19% of which appear only once. Notes on this clonotype: What it recognizes is unknown.

The source is a woman aged 50 to 60 with Graves' hyperthyroidism that later progressed to Graves' ophthalmopathy. The sample comprised blood. V is TRBV9 and J is TRBJ1-2; no clear D gene. The CDR3 protein is CASSALKEGYTF. The CDR3 region has the DNA TGTGCCAGCAGCGCCCTCAAAGAGGGCTACACCTTC. Full variable domain (remainder filled in from reference TRBV9 and TRBJ1-2): DSGVTQTPKHLITATGQRVTLRCSPRSGDLSVYWYQQSLDQGLQFLIQYYNGEERAKGNILERFSAQQFPDLHSELNLSSLELGDSALYFCASSALKEGYTFGSGTRLTVV.